A selection of T cell receptor beta chains follows, all from one sample in a study of blood T cell repertoires in COVID-19. Produced via immunoSEQ multiplex PCR; TCRdb's table is partial and in-frame only. The sample consists of some 370,000 clones, nearly 90% of them appearing once. The sequenced sample was peripheral blood. These receptors were obtained from a man aged 18-30 years with active or convalescent COVID-19. Both conserved end residues are part of each CDR3. The D gene is left open where the match is weak. Size tells how often a clone was seen (once, few, many) or the class of an expanded clone, and some rows leave it out.

TRBJ2-5,TRBV24-1,TRBD1,NA,TGTGCCACCAGTGACCATACAGGGGGGATGTGGGAGACCCAGTACTTC,CATSDHTGGMWETQYF
TRBJ1-1,TRBV18,NA,NA,TGTGCCAGCTCACCAACCCCGGACACTGAAGCTTTCTTT,CASSPTPDTEAFF
TRBJ1-5,TRBV19,TRBD1,few,TGTGCCAGTAGTCGCCTGACAGGGGGAAGTCAGCCCCAGCATTTT,CASSRLTGGSQPQHF
TRBJ1-4,TRBV24-1,TRBD1,NA,TGTGCCACCAGTGATTTACGGGCAGGGGGCAAATCAACTAATGAAAAACTGTTTTTT,CATSDLRAGGKSTNEKLFF
TRBJ2-7,TRBV27,TRBD1,NA,TGTGCCAGCAGTTGGGGTGGGGGACAGCACTACGAGCAGTACTTC,CASSWGGGQHYEQYF
TRBJ2-1,TRBV5-5,TRBD2,NA,TGTGCCAGCAGCCCAGCCAGCGGGAGTAACTACAATGAGCAGTTCTTC,CASSPASGSNYNEQFF
TRBJ2-2,TRBV9,NA,NA,NA,CASSVEELRAGELFF
TRBJ2-7,TRBV4-3,TRBD2,NA,TGCGCCAGCAGCCAAGGGACTAGCTTCTACGAGCAGTACTTC,CASSQGTSFYEQYF
TRBJ2-1,TRBV4-2,NA,NA,TGTGCCAGCAGCCAAGAGCGATCGGGAAATGAGCAGTTCTTC,CASSQERSGNEQFF
TRBJ1-2,TRBV4-3,NA,NA,TGCGCCAGCAGCCAAGACCAGGACAGTCCCTATGGCTACACCTTC,CASSQDQDSPYGYTF
TRBJ1-4,TRBV25-1,TRBD1,NA,TGTGCCAGCAGTGAACTACAGGGGGGTGAAAAACTGTTTTTT,CASSELQGGEKLFF
TRBJ2-1,TRBV24-1,NA,NA,TGTGCCACCAGTGATCCTGGGCCTTCTTCCTCCTACAATGAGCAGTTCTTC,CATSDPGPSSSYNEQFF
TRBJ2-1,TRBV27,TRBD2,NA,TGTGCCAGCAGTTTGCCGGGGGGCTACAATGAGCAGTTCTTC,CASSLPGGYNEQFF
TRBJ1-4,TRBV4-3,NA,NA,TGCGCCAGCAGCCAAGATCGCGGGGAAACTAATGAAAAACTGTTTTTT,CASSQDRGETNEKLFF
TRBJ2-1,TRBV4-1,TRBD2,NA,TGCGCCAGCAGCCTATTCGGAGCGGGAGGGCCCAATGAGCAGTTCTTC,CASSLFGAGGPNEQFF
TRBJ1-1,TRBV19,TRBD1,NA,TGTGCCAGTACGACAGGGGACAGGGGGCTGAGTAGCACTGAAGCTTTCTTT,CASTTGDRGLSSTEAFF
TRBJ1-2,TRBV5-6,TRBD1,once,TGTGCCAGCAGCTTGGGGCGGCAGGGGGCAGTCGGCTACACCTTC,CASSLGRQGAVGYTF
TRBJ2-3,TRBV9,TRBD1,NA,TGTGCCAGCGGATACCGGGACAGGGCAACAGATACGCAGTATTTT,CASGYRDRATDTQYF
TRBJ2-7,TRBV18,NA,NA,TGTGCCAGCTCACCACGGCCTTTTCCGGAGTACGAGCAGTACTTC,CASSPRPFPEYEQYF
TRBJ2-4,TRBV6-5,TRBD1,NA,TGTGCCAGCATGACACGTGGACAGGCTTGGTTC,CASMTRGQAWF
TRBJ2-1,TRBV18,NA,NA,TGTGCCAGCTCACCAGCCAGGGGATATGAGCAGTTCTTC,CASSPARGYEQFF
TRBJ1-2,TRBV28,NA,NA,TGTGCCAGCAGTTTAAGTTGGGGCGCCCTTGGCTACACCTTC,CASSLSWGALGYTF
TRBJ1-1,TRBV6-2/TRBV6-3,NA,NA,TGTGCCAGCAGCCCTTATACAGGGCTCAAATTGGGTTTCTTT,CASSPYTGLKLGFF
TRBJ1-1,TRBV19,NA,NA,TGTGCCAGTAGTCCCTCACAGGGTGGGAACACTGAAGCTTTCTTT,CASSPSQGGNTEAFF
TRBJ1-2,TRBV11-2,NA,NA,TGTGCCAGCAGCCCGGAGGGTGTTTTTAACTATGGCTACACCTTC,CASSPEGVFNYGYTF
TRBJ2-7,TRBV4-3,TRBD2,NA,TGCGCCAGCAGCCAGGGGACTAGTTCCTACGAGCAGTACTTC,CASSQGTSSYEQYF
TRBJ2-7,TRBV20-1,NA,NA,TGCAGTGCTAGTTGGCAGGGGTTGAACGAGCAGTACTTC,CSASWQGLNEQYF
TRBJ1-1,TRBV11-1,NA,NA,TGTGCCAGCAGCTTTGACGAACGACAAGTGAACACTGAAGCTTTCTTT,CASSFDERQVNTEAFF
TRBJ2-1,TRBV11-3,TRBD2,NA,TGTGCCAGCAGCTTTATAGCGGGCAATGAGCAGTTCTTC,CASSFIAGNEQFF
TRBJ1-3,TRBV10-3,TRBD1,NA,TGTGCCATCAGTGAGTCGGGACAGCTCGCTGGAAACACCATATATTTT,CAISESGQLAGNTIYF
TRBJ1-1,TRBV6-2/TRBV6-3,NA,NA,TGTGCCAGCAGTTACCTCGGACACCCAAACACTGAAGCTTTCTTT,CASSYLGHPNTEAFF
TRBJ2-5,TRBV7-2,NA,NA,TGTGCCAGCAGCTTTGAGTTCGGAGAGACCCAGTACTTC,CASSFEFGETQYF
TRBJ1-5,TRBV28,NA,once,TGTGCCAGCAGTTCCCCTCAAAGCGATAGCAATCAGCCCCAGCATTTT,CASSSPQSDSNQPQHF
TRBJ1-1,TRBV28,NA,NA,TGTGCCAGCAGTTTGGGAGCACACCAACCATTCATGAACACTGAAGCTTTCTTT,CASSLGAHQPFMNTEAFF
TRBJ2-1,TRBV5-5,NA,NA,TGTGCCAGCAGCGGGAGTAACAACGATGAGCAGTTCTTC,CASSGSNNDEQFF
TRBJ2-7,TRBV5-6,NA,NA,TGTGCCAGCAGCTATATGTCCTACGAGCAGTACTTC,CASSYMSYEQYF
TRBJ2-3,TRBV6-2/TRBV6-3,TRBD2,NA,TGTGCCAGCAGTTATTCAAGCGGGAGTGGGACAGATACGCAGTATTTT,CASSYSSGSGTDTQYF
TRBJ2-1,TRBV12-5,NA,NA,TGTGCTAGTGGTTCCCCCGGGGGGCTTTCCTACAATGAGCAGTTCTTC,CASGSPGGLSYNEQFF
TRBJ2-7,TRBV11-2,TRBD1,NA,TGTGCCAGCAGCCCGACACAGGGGATTCTATACGAGCAGTACTTC,CASSPTQGILYEQYF
TRBJ1-5,TRBV5-6,NA,NA,TGTGCCAGCAGCTCGAGTACAGGGAATCAGCCCCAGCATTTT,CASSSSTGNQPQHF
TRBJ2-7,TRBV5-6,NA,NA,TGTGCCAGCAGCTCCTTTGCGGGGACCTACGAGCAGTACTTC,CASSSFAGTYEQYF
TRBJ2-5,TRBV12-3/TRBV12-4,TRBD1,NA,TGTGCCAGCAGAGGGACAGTACAAGAGACCCAGTACTTC,CASRGTVQETQYF
TRBJ1-1,TRBV25-1,NA,NA,TGTGCCAGCAGGGGGCAGGTGAACACTGAAGCTTTCTTT,CASRGQVNTEAFF
TRBJ1-1,TRBV5-1,NA,NA,TGCGCCAGCAGCTTGATCGTGAACACTGAAGCTTTCTTT,CASSLIVNTEAFF
TRBJ1-1,TRBV3-1/TRBV3-2,TRBD1,NA,TGTGCCAGCAGCCAAGCGACAGGGGGAAACACTGAAGCTTTCTTT,CASSQATGGNTEAFF
TRBJ1-3,TRBV14,NA,NA,TGTGCCAGCAGCCATTGGAGGGCCTTAGACACCATATATTTT,CASSHWRALDTIYF
TRBJ1-1,TRBV28,NA,NA,TGTGCCAGCAGTAGGCAGGGCCAGCCCCTTACTAACACTGAAGCTTTCTTT,CASSRQGQPLTNTEAFF
TRBJ2-2,TRBV2,TRBD1,NA,TGTGCCAGTTTGAGACAGGGGTCCGTCGGGGAGCTGTTTTTT,CASLRQGSVGELFF